This TCR beta chain derives from a study of T-cell memory formation after mild COVID-19. TCRdb called the 5' RACE reads again in MiXCR, with one record for every CDR3 protein. This sample yields some 350,000 distinct CDR3 sequences, of which less than 20% are seen a single time; about 22% belongs to the top ten. General study results and limits: The study found contracting CD4+ clones mainly in CM and EM and contracting CD8+ clones in EMRA.

J gave up 7 bases and V 4 bases, and 8 bases lay outside the gene matches. The CDR3 sequence is 15 residues long. Germline CDR1 is SGHRS and CDR2 is YFSETQ. The table lists this clonotype with a few counts. Its antigen is unknown. The sample comprised PBMCs or a T cell subset sorted from them (not recorded which). The chain links TRBV5-1 to TRBJ1-5; 10 bases map to TRBD1. The receptor was derived from a man aged 18 to 29 who had mild COVID-19 (a few samples of this study predate the infection). Cell type and time point are not known. The CDR3 sequence is CASSPGTGVTQPQHF. CDR3 sequence (DNA): TGCGCCAGCAGCCCGGGGACAGGGGTTACGCAGCCCCAGCATTTT.